This T cell receptor beta chain was documented in a study of Ad26.COV2.S vaccination and SARS-CoV-2 variants (dated by TCRdb to the early 2020s). In terms of the full investigation: Sequencing of the TCRbeta repertoire served to evaluate the specificity and breadth of SARS-CoV-2-reactive T cell receptors following Ad26.COV2.S vaccination. A total of approximately 30 samples were included in the TCR-sequenced set, comprising around 19 Ad26.COV2.S vaccine recipients, 5 placebo recipients and 8 SARS-CoV-2 convalescent individuals.

Deletion took 7 bases off V and 0 bases off J, with a span of 19 bases between the germline ends. Reading from cysteine to phenylalanine, the CDR3 counts 17 amino acids. The kept DNA is CDR3 alone, 51 bases in frame from the first base. The germline V gene gives CDR1 as MDHEN and CDR2 as SYDVKM. About this clone: Its recognized antigen is unknown. The input lacks base qualities; no much larger clone sits a single base away.

General study outcomes and caveats: Non-spike TCR breadth was comparable between vaccine and placebo recipients, consistent with the vaccine containing only spike. According to the authors, total T cell responses may have been underestimated by the TCR breadth and depth analyses. Higher spike-specific TCR breadth was observed in Ad26.COV2.S recipients than in placebo recipients (P = 0.0014). After vaccination, spike-specific CD8+ and CD4+ T cell responses were reported to show substantial breadth.

The immunoSEQ Assay was used to sequence TCRbeta CDR3 regions. After extraction, genomic DNA underwent amplification by bias-controlled multiplex PCR, followed by high-throughput sequencing. The study's processing was this. Collapsing and filtering of sequences were performed to quantify the absolute abundance of each unique TCRbeta CDR3 region. T cell fraction was estimated by normalizing TCRbeta template counts to usable DNA, which was measured by amplifying reference genes present in all nucleated cells. Repertoire TCRs were annotated as SARS-CoV-2-specific by exact matching of V gene, CDR3 amino acid sequence and J gene to a known reactive TCR set. The reference SARS-CoV-2 TCR set was obtained from MIRA and was filtered for enrichment in COVID-19-positive ImmuneCODE repertoires, whereby public or cross-reactive TCRs were removed. Drawing on the MIRA antigens, annotated TCRs were analysed further at the level of specific ORF or position within ORF. Breadth was defined as annotated unique rearrangements over total unique productive rearrangements; depth was the summed frequency of those rearrangements. Two-sided Wilcoxon rank-sum tests were used to compare TCR breadth between groups. TCRdb provides this immuneACCESS table in a form limited to in-frame rearrangements. Some clones are lacking; in checked studies, under half of them reflect an unresolved V gene, and why the rest are absent is not known. V, J and clone size derive from that table, while D and trimming were established from the DNA sequence. The sample table records over 110,000 clones; roughly 85% of these occur just once. 5% of the sample is taken by the ten largest.

This sample's time point label indicates: individuals recovered from natural SARS-CoV-2 infection. The V gene is TRBV28 and the J gene is TRBJ1-3, with the D gene too uncertain to name. This specimen was peripheral blood, taken after recovery from COVID-19. The receptor's source is a human donor who had recovered from COVID-19. For the CDR3, the sequence is CASTKVRQHYSGNTIYF. Here is the DNA: TGTGCCAGCACCAAAGTTCGGCAACATTACTCTGGAAACACCATATATTTT.